What follows are 24 T cell receptor beta chains derived from one specimen sequenced in a study of blood T cell repertoires in COVID-19. Method: immunoSEQ multiplex PCR; TCRdb's copy keeps in-frame clones and lacks some. Counted here are 30,000 to 40,000 clones, more than 70% occurring once; the ten biggest clones make up roughly 15%. Sequencing was carried out using peripheral blood. These receptors came from a man at least 80 years old with active or convalescent COVID-19.

V and J are TRBV3-1 (or the pseudogene TRBV3-2) and TRBJ2-1; D is unclear. The CDR3 covers 13 residues. CDR1 is LGHDT and CDR2 is YNNKEL in the germline V gene (reference sequence). V dropped 0 bases and J dropped 4 bases, with 4 bases sitting between them. CDR3 residues: CASSQDAYNEQFF. The DNA of the CDR3 is TGTGCCAGCAGCCAAGACGCGTACAATGAGCAGTTCTTC.

This sequence joins TRBV2 and TRBJ1-5, with 7 bases that match TRBD1. The CDR3 covers 14 residues. The V segment lost 6 bases and the J segment 3 bases; nucleotides outside the gene matches: 5. Germline-derived CDR1 and CDR2 are SNHLY and FYNNEI. CDR3 sequence: CASREQGDNQPQHF. CDR3 sequence (DNA): TGTGCCAGCAGAGAGCAGGGGGACAATCAGCCCCAGCATTTT.

The CDR3 loop is CASSSPSGLAGGTFTDTQYF. In DNA, the CDR3 is TGTGCCAGCAGTTCCCCCTCGGGACTAGCGGGAGGGACGTTCACAGATACGCAGTATTTT. This chain uses TRBV27 with TRBJ2-3; 16 nucleotides align to TRBD2. Germline CDR1 and CDR2: MNHEY and SMNVEV (reference sequence). The ends lost 4 bases at V and 2 bases at J; junction bases unmatched: 12. This CDR3 region has 20 residues.

This sequence joins TRBV7-9 and TRBJ2-3; D perhaps matches TRBD1 (5 bases). This CDR3 has 15 amino acids. V shed 1 base and J shed 5 bases, with 13 bases lying between them. Per the germline V gene, CDR1 is SEHNR and CDR2 is FQNEAQ (reference sequence). The CDR3 region is CASSLGQGGEDTQYF. Written as DNA, the CDR3 is TGTGCCAGCAGCTTAGGGCAGGGTGGGGAAGATACGCAGTATTTT.

The chain employs TRBV6-5 and TRBJ2-3; a weak D match, TRBD2 (6 bases). Trimming left V 1 base short and J 2 bases short, with 10 bases between. The CDR3 runs 15 residues. Per germline, CDR1 MNHEY and CDR2 SVGAGI. The CDR3 nucleotides read TGTGCCAGCAGTTACTATGCGGGGCACACAGATACGCAGTATTTT. It encodes CASSYYAGHTDTQYF.

V and J are TRBV7-8 and TRBJ2-6; tentatively, D is TRBD1 (6 bases). The CDR3 runs 17 residues. V lost 1 base and J 6 bases, leaving 16 bases between the germline ends. Per germline, CDR1 SGHVS and CDR2 FQNEAQ. The CDR3 bases are TGTGCCAGCAGCTTAGTATTCCGGGACAATGAGGCCAACGTCCTGACTTTC. It codes for CASSLVFRDNEANVLTF.

This clone appeared a single time. The chain has TRBV11-1 and TRBJ2-5; D may be TRBD1 (6 bases). CDR3 length: 13 amino acids. The germline V gene encodes CDR1 SGHAT and CDR2 FQDESV (reference sequence). V was pared by 6 bases and J by 5 bases, with 13 bases between. The CDR3: CASRQTGAETQYF. The CDR3 DNA reads TGTGCCAGCAGACAGACAGGAGCCGAGACCCAGTACTTC.

CDR3 protein: CSVEGGQANYGYTF. In nucleotides, the CDR3 is TGCAGCGTTGAAGGGGGACAGGCTAACTATGGCTACACCTTC. The genes are TRBV29-1 and TRBJ1-2, with 8 bases that match TRBD1. V lost 1 base and J lost 0; bases outside the gene matches: 1. CDR1 SQVTM and CDR2 ANQGSEA come from the germline V gene. The CDR3 sequence is 14 residues long. The full variable domain, its missing parts supplied by reference TRBV29-1 and TRBJ1-2, is SAVISQKPSRDICQRGTSLTIQCQVDSQVTMMFWYRQQPGQSLTLIATANQGSEATYESGFVIDKFPISRPNLTFSTLTVSNMSPEDSSIYLCSVEGGQANYGYTFGSGTRLTVV.

The rearrangement joins TRBV11-2 to TRBJ2-5; 10 bases fit TRBD2. Per germline, CDR1 SGHAT and CDR2 FQNNGV. J lost 1 base, V lost 1 base, and 3 bases had no gene match. There are 16 residues in the CDR3. Written as DNA, the CDR3 is TGTGCCAGCAGCTTAGCTAGCGGGAGTGTCCAAGAGACCCAGTACTTC. Its protein is CASSLASGSVQETQYF.

V usage is TRBV6-5 and J usage is TRBJ2-4; D not resolved. V was clipped by 2 bases and J by 1 base, with 12 bases between them. This CDR3 spans 16 amino acids. CDR1 is MNHEY and CDR2 is SVGAGI in the germline V gene. The CDR3 is CASSYTAWAAKNIQYF. The CDR3 nucleotides read TGTGCCAGCAGTTACACGGCCTGGGCGGCCAAAAACATTCAGTACTTC.

The V call is TRBV15, the J call TRBJ2-1; 7 bases are a match to TRBD2. Germline V gene data show CDR1 as LNHNV and CDR2 as YYDKDF (reference sequence). V lost 3 bases to trimming and J lost 9 bases; unmatched junction nucleotides: 2. The CDR3 has 12 amino acids. This CDR3 reads CATSRTSTEQFF. The DNA for the CDR3 is TGTGCCACCAGCAGGACTAGCACTGAGCAGTTCTTC.

This chain links TRBV5-5 with TRBJ2-3, with 11 nucleotides matching TRBD2. Trimming removed 4 bases from V and 1 base from J; junction bases left unmatched: 8. The CDR3 length is 17 residues. Germline CDR1 and CDR2: SGHKS and YYEKEE (reference sequence). DNA for the CDR3: TGTGCCAGCAGCACGGGACTAGCGGACCTTGGCACAGATACGCAGTATTTT. It yields the protein CASSTGLADLGTDTQYF.

The chain has TRBV27 and TRBJ1-2, with TRBD1 matching over 9 bases. After removal of 3 bases from V and 4 bases from J, the junction contained 0 bases not matched to a gene. There are 13 residues in the CDR3. Per the germline V gene, CDR1 is MNHEY and CDR2 is SMNVEV (reference sequence). The CDR3 reads CASSLTGGYGYTF. The CDR3 DNA reads as TGTGCCAGCAGTTTGACAGGGGGCTATGGCTACACCTTC.

This chain uses TRBV7-2 with TRBJ2-7; D may be TRBD1 (5 bases). The V gene lost 3 bases and the J gene lost 6 bases, with 12 bases spanning the gap. The CDR3 runs 13 residues. Germline V CDR1 and CDR2: SGHTA, FQGNSA. CDR3 coding DNA: TGTGCCAGCAGCTTGGGGCAGGTAGGCGAGCAGTACTTC. Its protein product is CASSLGQVGEQYF.

This clone was found once. The chain has TRBV28 and TRBJ1-5; 9 bases line up with TRBD1. From germline, CDR1 is MDHEN and CDR2 SYDVKM. The junction had 12 bases not matched to a gene; V was cut back by 6 bases and J by 6 bases. The CDR3 has 16 amino acids. CDR3 region: CASSTEPGQGSQPQHF. For the CDR3, the DNA is TGTGCCAGCAGCACTGAACCGGGACAGGGAAGTCAGCCCCAGCATTTT.

The genes are TRBV28 and TRBJ2-2; D call uncertain. CDR1 is MDHEN and CDR2 is SYDVKM in the germline V gene. This CDR3 is 14 amino acids long. Trimming removed 3 bases at V and 3 bases at J, with 8 bases between. The CDR3 DNA follows: TGTGCCAGCAGTTTGACAAGAGACACCGGGGAGCTGTTTTTT. This encodes CASSLTRDTGELFF.

The sample holds a few counts of this clone. This chain uses TRBV2 with TRBJ2-2; 13 nucleotides line up with TRBD2. The germline V gene encodes CDR1 SNHLY and CDR2 FYNNEI. The V gene end was trimmed by 1 base and the J gene end by 4 bases; junction bases not matched to a gene: 6. The CDR3 spans 18 residues. The CDR3 loop is CASSEVLGTSGITGELFF. For the CDR3, the DNA is TGTGCCAGCAGTGAAGTGTTAGGGACTAGCGGGATCACCGGGGAGCTGTTTTTT.

The chain is built from TRBV6-6 and TRBJ1-3; 7 nucleotides align to TRBD1. This CDR3 has 15 residues. The germline V gene encodes CDR1 MNHNY and CDR2 SVGAGI (reference sequence). The V and J ends lost 5 bases and 4 bases, in that order; junction bases with no gene match: 8. Here the CDR3 DNA reads TGTGCCAGCAGTCGGGACAGTTTGGGGGGAAACACCATATATTTT. Translation: CASSRDSLGGNTIYF.

A few counts support this clone. The rearrangement joins TRBV4-1 to TRBJ2-3; possibly TRBD2 for D (7 bases). Germline V gene data show CDR1 as MGHRA and CDR2 as YSYEKL. V was pared by 5 bases and J by 4 bases, with 19 bases between. The CDR3 extends over 16 amino acids. CDR3 in DNA: TGCGCCAGCAGCTACGGGGGAGGGGGGCTCGCAGATACGCAGTATTTT. Its translation: CASSYGGGGLADTQYF.

This sequence joins TRBV28 and TRBJ2-1, with D perhaps matching TRBD2 (6 bases). CDR1 and CDR2 (germline): MDHEN, SYDVKM. This CDR3 is 16 amino acids long. With 4 bases removed from V and 9 bases from J, the gap between germline ends came to 22 bases. CDR3 amino acids: CASSSLGLTSTIEQFF. CDR3 nucleotide sequence: TGTGCCAGCAGTTCCCTCGGGTTGACTAGTACGATTGAGCAGTTCTTC.

This clone was seen only a few times. The V call is TRBV27, the J call TRBJ2-5, with 10 nucleotides matching TRBD1. This CDR3 contains 16 residues. The J segment lost 5 bases and the V segment lost 5 bases, leaving 11 bases of the junction unmatched. Germline V gives CDR1 MNHEY, CDR2 SMNVEV (reference sequence). The CDR3 sequence is CASSTTTGGESETQYF. The CDR3 DNA follows: TGTGCCAGCAGTACAACGACAGGGGGCGAGTCTGAGACCCAGTACTTC.

The chain employs TRBV9 and TRBJ2-7; D is perhaps TRBD2 (6 bases). The V gene's germline CDR1 is SGDLS and CDR2 YYNGEE. The CDR3 extends over 16 amino acids. Trimming removed 4 bases at V and 1 base at J, with 18 bases between. The CDR3 DNA is TGTGCCAGCAGCCCTCCCTTGGGACGGGGGTCCTACGAGCAGTACTTC. It specifies CASSPPLGRGSYEQYF.

This clone was picked up a small number of times. The V and J genes are TRBV6-5 and TRBJ1-2; D possibly corresponds to TRBD1 (5 bases). CDR1 and CDR2 from the germline V gene are MNHEY and SVGAGI. The CDR3 extends over 14 amino acids. The V and J ends lost 0 bases and 4 bases respectively, with 9 bases between them. CDR3 sequence reads: CASSYSTALYGYTF. CDR3 DNA sequence: TGTGCCAGCAGTTACTCGACAGCACTCTATGGCTACACCTTC.

The chain uses TRBV9 and TRBJ2-3, with D maybe TRBD1 (5 bases). V lost 5 bases, J lost 4 bases, and 20 bases lay in between. This CDR3 spans 16 amino acids. Germline V CDR1 and CDR2: SGDLS, YYNGEE. The CDR3 nucleotides are TGTGCCAGCAGGACCGACTTCCAGGGTCTCCCAGATACGCAGTATTTT. It specifies CASRTDFQGLPDTQYF.